These 16 T cell receptor beta chains share one sample of origin, sequenced in a study of yellow fever vaccine responses in identical twins. TCRdb re-called the RT-PCR reads through MiXCR, storing one row per CDR3 protein. The repertoire consists of approximately 32,000 distinct CDR3 sequences, with less than 70% occurring once and the leading ten covering roughly 4.7%. Source: T cells from blood (PBMCs), unsorted or a sorted subset (not recorded which), taken before or after yellow fever vaccination (not recorded which). These receptors were taken from a woman aged 18-29 years who received the yellow fever vaccine.

This clonotype occurred once. This chain joins TRBV18 and TRBJ2-7; D remains ambiguous. The germline V gene encodes CDR1 KGHSH and CDR2 LQKENI. Trimming took 5 bases from V and 4 from J, leaving 9 bases between them. This CDR3 is 12 amino acids long. Here the CDR3 DNA reads TGTGCCAGCTCATACCAAGGTTACGAGCAGTACGTC. Translation: CASSYQGYEQYV.

The V gene is TRBV20-1, the J gene TRBJ2-1, with D possibly being TRBD1 (5 bases). V was trimmed by 1 base and J by 5 bases, leaving 9 bases between them. The CDR3 has 13 amino acids. Germline V gene lookup returns CDR1 DFQATT and CDR2 SNEGSKA (reference sequence). The CDR3 sequence: CSARGSRDNEQFF. CDR3 in DNA: TGCAGTGCTAGAGGTTCCAGGGACAATGAGCAGTTCTTC.

The V gene is TRBV12-3 or TRBV12-4, the J gene TRBJ2-7, with D possibly being TRBD2 (6 bases). With 5 bases removed from V and 0 bases from J, the gap between germline ends came to 17 bases. The CDR3 runs to 16 residues. CDR3 nucleotides: TGTGCCAGCAGTCGGAGGGTCGAAAAGCCCTCCTACGAGCAGTACTTC. As protein: CASSRRVEKPSYEQYF.

CDR3 in DNA: TGTGCCAGCAGTCCGAACACAGGGGGCGGGTCCGGGGAGCTGTTTTTT. Protein product: CASSPNTGGGSGELFF. The chain joins TRBV6-1 to TRBJ2-2, with 9 bases matching TRBD1. Germline CDR1 and CDR2: MNHNS and SASEGT. Trimming at V came to 5 bases and at J to 6 bases, leaving 10 bases not matched to a gene. CDR3 size: 16 residues.

V gene TRBV4-1 combines with J gene TRBJ2-7; D is possibly TRBD1 (5 bases). From germline, CDR1 is MGHRA and CDR2 YSYEKL. The CDR3 contains 15 residues. The V gene lost 1 base and the J gene lost 0 bases, with 10 bases spanning the gap. The CDR3 loop reads CASSQGGHSSYEQYF. The CDR3 DNA follows: TGCGCCAGCAGCCAAGGAGGACATAGCTCCTACGAGCAGTACTTC.

The gene calls are TRBV11-1 and TRBJ1-4; D might be TRBD1 (5 bases). Trimming left V 5 bases short and J 7 bases short, with 8 bases between. This CDR3 comprises 12 residues. Germline V gene sequence: CDR1 SGHAT, CDR2 FQDESV (reference sequence). The CDR3 protein is CASSRQGEKLFF. CDR3 coding DNA: TGTGCCAGCAGCCGCCAGGGTGAAAAACTGTTTTTT.

Only a few counts were recorded for this clonotype. The V gene is TRBV18, the J gene TRBJ2-6, with no clear D. Trimming took off 6 bases at V and 0 bases at J, with 12 bases between the two ends. Germline-derived CDR1 and CDR2 are KGHSH and LQKENI. The CDR3 covers 16 residues. The CDR3 region has the DNA TGTGCCAGCTCCCTTAACACGATCTCTGGGGCCAACGTCCTGACTTTC. It codes for CASSLNTISGANVLTF. The full variable domain, completed using reference TRBV18 and TRBJ2-6, is NAGVMQNPRHLVRRRGQEARLRCSPMKGHSHVYWYRQLPEEGLKFMVYLQKENIIDESGMPKERFSAEFPKEGPSILRIQQVVRGDSAAYFCASSLNTISGANVLTFGAGSRLTVL.

The gene calls are TRBV7-3 and TRBJ2-1, with 7 bases identical to TRBD2. The CDR3 has 15 amino acids. Germline V gene sequence: CDR1 SGHTA, CDR2 FQGTGA. V lost 4 bases and J lost 12; bases outside the gene matches: 15. CDR3 protein: CASSSGTNGRLGQFF. The CDR3 DNA is TGTGCCAGCAGCTCTGGGACTAACGGGAGGTTGGGGCAGTTCTTC.

This sequence joins TRBV7-6 and TRBJ2-3, with 12 bases fitting TRBD2. V lost 3 bases, J lost 0 bases, and 10 bases stayed unmatched. Germline assignment: CDR1 SGHVS and CDR2 FNYEAQ. The CDR3 loop spans 19 amino acids. DNA for the CDR3: TGTGCCAGCAGCTTGCTAGCGGGGGGGAAATCGACTAGCACAGATACGCAGTATTTT. This encodes CASSLLAGGKSTSTDTQYF.

V gene TRBV6-4 combines with J gene TRBJ2-3, with 8 positions matching TRBD2. This CDR3 region has 15 residues. Germline V gene sequence: CDR1 MRHNA, CDR2 SNTAGT. Trimming at V came to 0 bases and at J to 1 base, leaving 0 bases not matched to a gene. The CDR3 DNA is TGTGCCAGCAGTGACTCTAGCGGGGGCACAGATACGCAGTATTTT. Encoded protein: CASSDSSGGTDTQYF.

The CDR3 nucleotides read TGCAGTGCTTACAGGGAAAACATTCAGTACTTC. This translates into CSAYRENIQYF. J is TRBJ2-4 and V is TRBV20-1, with D possibly being TRBD1 (6 bases). From germline, CDR1 is DFQATT and CDR2 SNEGSKA (reference sequence). V lost 5 bases to trimming and J lost 5 bases, with 7 bases between them. The CDR3 contains 11 residues.

J is TRBJ2-7 and V is TRBV6-2 or TRBV6-3, with TRBD1 matching 7 bases. CDR1 is MNHEY and CDR2 is SVGEGT in the germline V gene. The CDR3 is 14 residues long. J lost 3 bases, V lost 2 bases, and 4 bases had no gene match. The CDR3 spells CASSYRDRYYEQYF. The CDR3 coding sequence is TGTGCCAGCAGTTACCGGGACAGATACTACGAGCAGTACTTC.

The chain links TRBV25-1 to TRBJ2-2, with 10 bases aligning to TRBD2. CDR3 length: 17 amino acids. The junction had 11 bases not matched to a gene; V was cut back by 4 bases and J by 6 bases. The germline CDR1 and CDR2 sequences are MGHDK and SYGVNS. This CDR3 is CASSATSGTRGSGELFF. The CDR3 nucleotides read TGTGCCAGCAGTGCTACTAGCGGGACCCGGGGTTCCGGGGAGCTGTTTTTT.

V gene TRBV14 combines with J gene TRBJ1-1; D uncertain. The germline V gene encodes CDR1 SGHDN and CDR2 FVKESK. V lost 0 bases, J lost 4 bases, and 12 bases lay in between. The CDR3 totals 15 residues. The CDR3 is CASSQERARGTEAFF. CDR3 sequence (DNA): TGTGCCAGCAGCCAAGAGCGGGCGCGGGGCACTGAAGCTTTCTTT.

This clonotype was seen a handful of times. This chain joins TRBV29-1 and TRBJ1-1; D gene unclear. Trimming cost V 7 bases and J 3 bases, with 18 bases left between them. Germline loops: CDR1 SQVTM, CDR2 ANQGSEA. The CDR3 runs to 14 residues. CDR3 nucleotide sequence: TGCAGCGCCATGATCTCTTTAGGGTACACTGAAGCTTTCTTT. It specifies CSAMISLGYTEAFF.

This chain links TRBV29-1 with TRBJ2-7; 9 bases match TRBD2. V lost 7 bases and J lost 6; bases outside the gene matches: 7. Germline loops: CDR1 SQVTM, CDR2 ANQGSEA. The CDR3 length is 12 residues. CDR3 loop: CSARSGSSEQYF. In nucleotides, the CDR3 is TGCAGCGCACGTAGCGGGAGCTCCGAGCAGTACTTC.